A selection of T cell receptor beta chains follows, all from one sample in a study of blood T cell repertoires in COVID-19. Sequencing was performed with immunoSEQ multiplex PCR; in TCRdb, only in-frame clones are kept and a portion is missing. The repertoire holds around 130,000 clones, with around 89% as singletons. Input material: peripheral blood. The source of these receptors is a man between 50 and 59 years old with active or convalescent COVID-19. CDR3s include the opening cysteine and the closing phenylalanine or tryptophan. Fields, in order: D gene, J gene, clone size, V gene, CDR3 protein, CDR3 DNA. A D gene is named only where the DNA matches it firmly. A row's size may be missing; if present it is once, few, many or a size class.

-	TRBJ1-2	-	TRBV7-2	CASSLVGGYGYTF	TGTGCCAGCAGCTTAGTGGGGGGCTATGGCTACACCTTC
TRBD1	TRBJ2-5	-	TRBV30	CAWSDGQGARETQYF	TGTGCCTGGAGTGACGGTCAGGGGGCGCGGGAGACCCAGTACTTC
-	TRBJ2-7	few	TRBV7-2	CASVFSYEQYF	TGTGCCAGCGTCTTTAGCTACGAGCAGTACTTC
-	TRBJ2-7	-	TRBV21-1	CASTDTTSESYEQYF	TGTGCCAGCACCGACACGACTAGCGAATCCTACGAGCAGTACTTC
TRBD1	TRBJ2-7	-	TRBV24-1	CATSDSKTGGYEQYF	TGTGCCACCAGTGATTCCAAGACAGGGGGCTACGAGCAGTACTTC
TRBD2	TRBJ2-1	-	TRBV30	CAWSKTSGGDNEQFF	TGTGCCTGGAGTAAGACTAGCGGAGGGGACAATGAGCAGTTCTTC
TRBD1	TRBJ2-2	-	TRBV7-9	CASRLTGSTGELFF	TGTGCCAGCAGATTGACAGGGAGCACCGGGGAGCTGTTTTTT
-	TRBJ2-2	-	TRBV6-5	CASKGGTGVTGELFF	TGTGCCAGCAAGGGAGGGACAGGAGTCACCGGGGAGCTGTTTTTT
-	TRBJ1-5	-	TRBV27	CASSSLRVDNQPQHF	TGTGCCAGCAGTTCGCTCAGGGTGGACAATCAGCCCCAGCATTTT
TRBD2	TRBJ2-3	-	TRBV7-2	CASSLFSGGGPDTQYF	TGTGCCAGCAGCTTATTTAGCGGGGGGGGTCCAGATACGCAGTATTTT
TRBD1	TRBJ1-4	-	TRBV19	CASRRLGTGDEKLFF	TGTGCCAGTAGGCGACTCGGGACAGGGGATGAAAAACTGTTTTTT
TRBD1	TRBJ1-1	-	TRBV5-1	CASSRDRGNTEAFF	TGCGCCAGCAGCCGGGACAGGGGGAACACTGAAGCTTTCTTT
TRBD2	TRBJ2-7	-	TRBV5-1	CASSGTSGIPYEQYF	TGCGCCAGCAGCGGGACTAGCGGGATTCCCTACGAGCAGTACTTC
TRBD1	TRBJ2-2	-	TRBV12-5	CASGLGQGTGELFF	TGTGCTAGTGGTTTGGGACAGGGTACCGGGGAGCTGTTTTTT
TRBD1	TRBJ2-1	-	TRBV30	CAWNARGLSNEQFF	TGTGCCTGGAACGCCAGGGGGCTTAGCAATGAGCAGTTCTTC
-	TRBJ1-2	-	TRBV19	CASSIRGYGYTF	TGTGCCAGTAGTATTCGAGGCTATGGCTACACCTTC
-	TRBJ1-5	-	TRBV2	CASSDINQPQHF	TGTGCCAGCAGTGATATCAATCAGCCCCAGCATTTT
TRBD1	TRBJ1-6	-	TRBV28	CASSIQGSYNSPLHF	TGTGCCAGCAGCATACAGGGGTCCTATAATTCACCCCTCCACTTT
-	TRBJ2-3	-	TRBV24-1	CATSDFAGRTDTQYF	TGTGCCACCAGTGATTTTGCAGGGCGCACAGATACGCAGTATTTT
-	TRBJ2-5	-	TRBV9	CASSVDPVGTQYF	TGTGCCAGCAGCGTAGATCCTGTCGGGACCCAGTACTTC
TRBD2	TRBJ2-7	few	TRBV11-2	CASSRRTSGDPYEQYF	TGTGCCAGCAGCAGAAGGACTAGCGGGGATCCTTACGAGCAGTACTTC
-	TRBJ1-3	-	TRBV2	CASSGYSSGNTIYF	TGTGCCAGCAGTGGTTATAGCTCTGGAAACACCATATATTTT
-	TRBJ2-7	-	TRBV12-5	CASGLAGTGSSEQYF	TGTGCTAGTGGTTTGGCAGGAACAGGGTCCAGCGAGCAGTACTTC
-	TRBJ2-2	once	TRBV14	CASSPLGGLGGELFF	TGTGCCAGCAGCCCCCTGGGGGGGCTCGGCGGGGAGCTGTTTTTT
-	TRBJ2-1	-	TRBV13	CASSLGLSSYNEQFF	TGTGCCAGCAGCTTAGGCCTGAGCTCCTACAATGAGCAGTTCTTC
-	TRBJ1-1	-	TRBV3-1/TRBV3-2	CASSPYLNTEAFF	TGTGCCAGCAGCCCCTACCTGAACACTGAAGCTTTCTTT
-	TRBJ2-1	few	TRBV5-1	CASSLDSYNEQFF	TGCGCCAGCAGCTTGGACAGCTACAATGAGCAGTTCTTC
TRBD2	TRBJ2-1	-	TRBV13	CASSLYLLAADNEQFF	TGTGCCAGCAGCTTATATTTACTAGCGGCGGACAATGAGCAGTTCTTC
-	TRBJ2-7	-	TRBV6-2/TRBV6-3	CASSYPGGTYEQYF	TGTGCCAGCAGTTACCCCGGGGGTACCTACGAGCAGTACTTC
-	TRBJ2-5	-	TRBV29-1	CSVDQGQETQYF	TGCAGCGTTGACCAGGGGCAAGAGACCCAGTACTTC
-	TRBJ2-1	-	TRBV24-1	CATSDNGGVSYNEQFF	TGTGCCACCAGTGATAACGGGGGTGTATCCTACAATGAGCAGTTCTTC
TRBD1	TRBJ2-5	-	TRBV5-1	CASSLRTGGQETQYF	TGCGCCAGCAGCCTTCGGACAGGGGGCCAGGAGACCCAGTACTTC
TRBD1	TRBJ2-2	-	TRBV12-5	CATRGESGGSNTGELFF	TGTGCTACCAGAGGGGAATCAGGGGGATCGAACACCGGGGAGCTGTTTTTT
TRBD1	TRBJ1-5	once	TRBV30	CAWSKDREGYQPQHF	TGTGCCTGGAGTAAGGACAGGGAAGGTTATCAGCCCCAGCATTTT
-	TRBJ1-4	once	TRBV28	CASSAPGSGAEKLFF	TGTGCCAGCAGTGCTCCAGGGAGCGGGGCTGAAAAACTGTTTTTT
TRBD2	TRBJ2-3	-	TRBV10-3	CAISPSGGSTDTQYF	TGTGCCATCAGCCCTAGCGGGGGTAGCACAGATACGCAGTATTTT
-	TRBJ1-2	-	TRBV6-5	CASSAGSHYGYTF	TGTGCCAGCAGCGCAGGCTCCCACTATGGCTACACCTTC
-	TRBJ1-1	-	TRBV6-5	CASTPRENTEAFF	TGTGCCAGCACCCCACGGGAGAACACTGAAGCTTTCTTT
-	TRBJ1-6	-	TRBV21-1	CASSPPEGSYNSPLHF	TGTGCCAGCAGCCCCCCCGAGGGCTCCTATAATTCACCCCTCCACTTT
TRBD1	TRBJ1-2	-	TRBV9	CASSVAPGGDYGYTF	TGTGCCAGCAGCGTAGCCCCAGGGGGCGACTATGGCTACACCTTC
TRBD1	TRBJ2-3	-	TRBV4-1	CASSPRGDTQYF	TGCGCCAGCAGCCCCAGGGGGGATACGCAGTATTTT
-	TRBJ1-6	-	TRBV14	CASSQGRGSPLHF	TGTGCCAGCAGCCAAGGCCGGGGTTCACCCCTCCACTTT
-	TRBJ1-6	few	TRBV6-1	CASSEAVGESPLHF	TGTGCCAGCAGTGAAGCGGTCGGGGAATCACCCCTCCACTTT
TRBD1	TRBJ2-2	-	TRBV28	CASSLRAGTVNTGELFF	TGTGCCAGCAGTTTGCGTGCCGGGACAGTAAACACCGGGGAGCTGTTTTTT
-	TRBJ1-2	-	TRBV14	CASSQFTGINYGYTF	TGTGCCAGCAGCCAGTTTACGGGAATAAACTATGGCTACACCTTC
-	TRBJ2-5	-	TRBV11-3	CASSLGQDFQETQYF	TGTGCCAGCAGCTTAGGACAGGATTTCCAAGAGACCCAGTACTTC
-	TRBJ1-1	-	TRBV5-1	CASSPDGGDTEAFF	TGCGCCAGCAGCCCGGACGGAGGAGACACTGAAGCTTTCTTT
TRBD1	TRBJ2-7	-	TRBV28	CASSLKTQGDEQYF	TGTGCCAGCAGTCTAAAAACCCAGGGGGACGAGCAGTACTTC
-	TRBJ2-3	-	TRBV23-1	CASNRRVSDTQYF	TGCGCCAGCAACCGCCGGGTTTCAGATACGCAGTATTTT
-	TRBJ2-5	-	TRBV30	CAWSVPGGPETQYF	TGTGCCTGGAGTGTACCGGGGGGCCCAGAGACCCAGTACTTC
-	TRBJ1-2	-	TRBV14	CASSQVNLPANYGYTF	TGTGCCAGCAGCCAAGTCAATCTCCCAGCTAACTATGGCTACACCTTC
TRBD2	TRBJ2-1	-	TRBV14	CASSHLGLAGGSFSYNEQFF	TGTGCCAGCAGCCATCTGGGACTAGCGGGGGGGTCGTTCTCCTACAATGAGCAGTTCTTC
-	TRBJ1-4	-	TRBV2	CASSEALGGYYEKLFF	TGTGCCAGCAGTGAAGCGCTAGGAGGGTACTACGAAAAACTGTTTTTT
TRBD1	TRBJ1-1	-	TRBV28	CASSLPGTGGSTEAFF	TGTGCCAGCAGTTTACCCGGGACAGGGGGGAGCACTGAAGCTTTCTTT